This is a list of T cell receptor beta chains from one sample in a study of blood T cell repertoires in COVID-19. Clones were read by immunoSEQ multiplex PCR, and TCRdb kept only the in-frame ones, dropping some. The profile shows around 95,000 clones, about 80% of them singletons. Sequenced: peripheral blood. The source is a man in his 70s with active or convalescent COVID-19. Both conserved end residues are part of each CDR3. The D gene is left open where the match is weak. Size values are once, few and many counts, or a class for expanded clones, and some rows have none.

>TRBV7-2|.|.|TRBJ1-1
CASREEGRFTEAFF
TGTGCCAGCAGAGAAGAGGGGAGGTTTACTGAAGCTTTCTTT
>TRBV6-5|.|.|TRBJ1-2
CASSKRTGLGYTF
TGTGCCAGCAGCAAAAGAACAGGGCTTGGCTACACCTTC
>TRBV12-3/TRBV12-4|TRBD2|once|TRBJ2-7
CASSLGGGQEQYF
TGTGCCAGTAGCTTGGGCGGGGGTCAGGAGCAGTACTTC
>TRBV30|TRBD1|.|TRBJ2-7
CAWSPKDRTRGYEQYF
TGTGCCTGGAGTCCTAAGGACAGGACCCGGGGCTACGAGCAGTACTTC
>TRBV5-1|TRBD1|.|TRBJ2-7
CASSIGQGSYEQYF
TGCGCCAGCAGCATCGGACAGGGGTCCTACGAGCAGTACTTC
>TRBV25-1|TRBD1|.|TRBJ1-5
CASSRGPGQGNSNQPQHF
TGTGCCAGCAGCCGGGGGCCGGGACAGGGAAATAGCAATCAGCCCCAGCATTTT
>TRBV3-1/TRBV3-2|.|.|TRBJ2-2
CASSQVQAIVAGNYTGELFF
TGTGCCAGCAGCCAAGTTCAAGCTATAGTGGCGGGAAACTACACCGGGGAGCTGTTTTTT
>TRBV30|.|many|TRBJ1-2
CAWSVTGGYTF
TGTGCCTGGAGTGTGACAGGCGGCTACACCTTC
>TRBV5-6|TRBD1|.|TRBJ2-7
CASSWGRDSFGEQYF
TGTGCCAGCAGCTGGGGAAGGGACAGCTTCGGAGAGCAGTACTTC
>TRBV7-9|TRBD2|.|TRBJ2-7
CASSLAAGVTLEQYF
TGTGCCAGCAGCTTAGCTGCGGGAGTAACCCTCGAGCAGTACTTC
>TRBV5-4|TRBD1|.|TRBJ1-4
CASSLGRGPRTNEKLFF
TGTGCCAGCAGCTTGGGCAGGGGGCCGAGAACTAATGAAAAACTGTTTTTT
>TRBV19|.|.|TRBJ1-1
CASSIVQKMNTEAFF
TGTGCCAGTAGTATTGTTCAGAAAATGAACACTGAAGCTTTCTTT
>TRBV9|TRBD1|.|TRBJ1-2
CASSPRQGSNYGYTF
TGTGCCAGCAGCCCCCGACAGGGATCTAACTATGGCTACACCTTC
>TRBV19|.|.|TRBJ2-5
CASSIGSAGFRETQYF
TGTGCCAGTAGTATTGGATCGGCAGGGTTCAGGGAGACCCAGTACTTC
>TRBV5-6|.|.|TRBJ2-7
CASSLWGGYYEQYF
TGTGCCAGCAGCTTGTGGGGCGGCTACTACGAGCAGTACTTC
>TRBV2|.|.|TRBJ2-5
CASTSGRGYQETQYF
TGTGCCAGCACGAGCGGCAGGGGATACCAAGAGACCCAGTACTTC
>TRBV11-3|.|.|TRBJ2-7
CASSLGPNYEQYF
TGTGCCAGCAGCTTAGGTCCCAACTACGAGCAGTACTTC
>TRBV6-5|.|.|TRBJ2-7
CASSYSLVRYEQYF
TGTGCCAGCAGTTACTCGCTAGTAAGGTACGAGCAGTACTTC
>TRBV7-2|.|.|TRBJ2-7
CASSLAHPSTGFYEQYF
TGTGCCAGCAGCTTAGCCCACCCCTCGACAGGATTCTACGAGCAGTACTTC
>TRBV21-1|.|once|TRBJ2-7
CASNTPGTAYEQYF
TGTGCCAGCAATACGCCCGGGACAGCCTACGAGCAGTACTTC
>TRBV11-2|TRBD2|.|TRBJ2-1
CASRQTSGSYNEQFF
TGTGCCAGCAGACAGACTAGCGGGAGCTACAATGAGCAGTTCTTC
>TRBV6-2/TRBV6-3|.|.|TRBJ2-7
CASSSQRRGYEQYF
TGTGCCAGCAGTTCCCAGCGTAGGGGCTACGAGCAGTACTTC
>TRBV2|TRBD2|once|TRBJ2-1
CASTLDASGVSYNEQFF
TGTGCCAGCACCCTAGACGCTAGCGGAGTTTCCTACAATGAGCAGTTCTTC
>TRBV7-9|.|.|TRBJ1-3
CASSFGVETIYF
TGTGCCAGCAGCTTTGGTGTAGAGACCATATATTTT
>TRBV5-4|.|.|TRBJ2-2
CASSLARGLNTGELFF
TGTGCCAGCAGCTTGGCCAGGGGCCTGAACACCGGGGAGCTGTTTTTT
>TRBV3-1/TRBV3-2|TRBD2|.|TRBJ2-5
CASSHLAGGERETQYF
TGTGCCAGCAGCCACCTAGCGGGGGGGGAGAGGGAGACCCAGTACTTC
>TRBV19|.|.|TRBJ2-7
CASSLNRSPGEQYF
TGTGCCAGTAGTTTGAACAGGTCCCCCGGGGAGCAGTACTTC
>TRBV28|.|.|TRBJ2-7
CASSSGQSYEQYF
TGTGCCAGCAGTTCCGGACAGAGCTACGAGCAGTACTTC
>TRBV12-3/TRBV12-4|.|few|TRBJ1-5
CASSLSQPSVRHF
TGTGCCAGCAGTTTGTCCCAACCGTCGGTACGACATTTT
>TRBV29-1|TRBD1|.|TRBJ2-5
CSVASGGTAKTQYF
TGCAGCGTGGCTTCAGGGGGCACAGCAAAGACCCAGTACTTC
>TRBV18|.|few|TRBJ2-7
CASSPRQTYEQYF
TGTGCCAGCTCACCACGGCAAACCTACGAGCAGTACTTC
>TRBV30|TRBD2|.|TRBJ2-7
CAWETSGGTYEQYF
TGTGCCTGGGAAACTAGCGGGGGTACCTACGAGCAGTACTTC
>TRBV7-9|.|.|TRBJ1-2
CASSLVGGGYTF
TGTGCCAGCAGCTTAGTCGGAGGCGGCTACACCTTC
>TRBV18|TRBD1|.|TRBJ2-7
CASSPRDRGYEQYF
TGTGCCAGCTCACCACGAGACAGGGGCTACGAGCAGTACTTC
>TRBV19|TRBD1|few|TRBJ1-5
CASSTDRGGNQPQHF
TGTGCCAGTAGTACCGACAGGGGAGGAAATCAGCCCCAGCATTTT
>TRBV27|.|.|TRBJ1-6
CASSFSPGGYNSPLHF
TGTGCCAGCAGTTTCTCGCCCGGGGGCTATAATTCACCCCTCCACTTT
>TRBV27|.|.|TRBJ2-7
CASSPRRLTAGLSYEQYF
TGTGCCAGCAGTCCCCGGCGCCTGACTGCCGGACTCTCCTACGAGCAGTACTTC